This T cell receptor (beta chain) comes out of a study of response to subunit inactivated influenza vaccine. Germline CDR1 and CDR2: MNHNS and SASEGT. Trimming pared 1 base from V and 9 bases from J, leaving 12 bases between. The CDR3 is 13 amino acids. Study conclusions and caveats: Authors suggested each seasonal influenza vaccination recruits few new T cells.

TCRdb fed the RT-PCR reads into MiXCR, producing one record per CDR3 protein. The repertoire includes around 320,000 distinct CDR3 sequences, about 20% of them detected once, and 10% sits in the top ten. With regard to this clonotype: What it recognizes is unknown.

The sample in question was PBMCs from blood, obtained approximately 22 months after vaccination. The chain uses TRBV6-1 and TRBJ1-1; TRBD1 is a possible D gene (5 bases). The TCR comes from a man aged 50 to 69 who received an inactivated influenza vaccine. In DNA, the CDR3 is TGTGCCAGCAGTGAAGGGGGCCGACTTCAAGCTTTCTTT. This sequence encodes CASSEGGRLQAFF.